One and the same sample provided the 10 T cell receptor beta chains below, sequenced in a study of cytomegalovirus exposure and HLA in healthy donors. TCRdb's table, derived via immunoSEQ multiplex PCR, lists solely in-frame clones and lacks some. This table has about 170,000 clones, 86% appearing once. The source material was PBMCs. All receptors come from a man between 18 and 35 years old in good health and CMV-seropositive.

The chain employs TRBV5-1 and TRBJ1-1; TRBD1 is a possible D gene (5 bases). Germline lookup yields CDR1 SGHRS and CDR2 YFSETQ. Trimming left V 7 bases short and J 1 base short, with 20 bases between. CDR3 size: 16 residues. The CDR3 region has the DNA TGCGCCAGCTATTGGGGGGGAGGACCTACGAACACTGAAGCTTTCTTT. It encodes CASYWGGGPTNTEAFF.

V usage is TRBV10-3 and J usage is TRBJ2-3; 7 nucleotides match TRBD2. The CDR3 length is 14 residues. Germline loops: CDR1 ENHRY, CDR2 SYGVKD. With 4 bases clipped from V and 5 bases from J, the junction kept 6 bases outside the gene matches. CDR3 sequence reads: CAISGLAEGDTQYF. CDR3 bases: TGTGCCATCAGTGGCCTAGCGGAGGGAGATACGCAGTATTTT.

CDR3 sequence reads: CASSFASGGREQFF. CDR3 nucleotides: TGTGCCAGCAGCTTTGCTAGCGGAGGGCGTGAGCAGTTCTTC. The chain links TRBV7-2 to TRBJ2-1, with TRBD2 identical over 7 bases. The CDR3 covers 14 residues. Germline values: CDR1 SGHTA, CDR2 FQGNSA. Losses at the gene ends were 3 bases for V and 9 bases for J; bases not matched to a gene: 8.

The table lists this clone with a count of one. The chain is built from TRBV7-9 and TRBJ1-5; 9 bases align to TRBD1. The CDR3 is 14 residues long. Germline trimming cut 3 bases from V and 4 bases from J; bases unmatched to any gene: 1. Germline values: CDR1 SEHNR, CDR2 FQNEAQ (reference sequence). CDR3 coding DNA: TGTGCCAGCAGCTTGGGGACAGGGAATCAGCCCCAGCATTTT. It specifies CASSLGTGNQPQHF. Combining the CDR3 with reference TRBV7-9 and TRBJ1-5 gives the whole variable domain DTGVSQNPRHKITKRGQNVTFRCDPISEHNRLYWYRQTLGQGPEFLTYFQNEAQLEKSRLLSDRFSAERPKGSFSTLEIQRTEQGDSAMYLCASSLGTGNQPQHFGDGTRLSIL.

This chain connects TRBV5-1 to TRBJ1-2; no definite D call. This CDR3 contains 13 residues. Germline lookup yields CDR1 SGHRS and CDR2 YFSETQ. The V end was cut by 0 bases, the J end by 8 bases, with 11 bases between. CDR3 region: CASSLGWEDGYTF. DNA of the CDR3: TGCGCCAGCAGCTTGGGTTGGGAGGACGGCTACACCTTC.

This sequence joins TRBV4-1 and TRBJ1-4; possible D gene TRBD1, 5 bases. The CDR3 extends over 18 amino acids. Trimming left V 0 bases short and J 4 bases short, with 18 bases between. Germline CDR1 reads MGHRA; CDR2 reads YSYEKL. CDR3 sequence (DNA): TGCGCCAGCAGCCAAGATAGGGAAAGCGGGACCCTTAATGAAAAACTGTTTTTT. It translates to CASSQDRESGTLNEKLFF.

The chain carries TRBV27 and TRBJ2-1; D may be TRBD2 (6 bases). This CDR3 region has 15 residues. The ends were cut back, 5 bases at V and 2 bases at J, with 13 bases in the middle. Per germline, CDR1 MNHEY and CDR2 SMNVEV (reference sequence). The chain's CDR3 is CASSLTPGAYNEQFF. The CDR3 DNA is TGTGCCAGCAGTCTAACACCGGGAGCCTACAATGAGCAGTTCTTC.

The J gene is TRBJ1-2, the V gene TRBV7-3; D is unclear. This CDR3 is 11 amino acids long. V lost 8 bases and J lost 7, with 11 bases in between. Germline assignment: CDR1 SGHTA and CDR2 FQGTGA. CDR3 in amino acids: CASVELVGYTF. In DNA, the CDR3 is TGTGCCAGCGTAGAGTTGGTTGGCTACACCTTC.

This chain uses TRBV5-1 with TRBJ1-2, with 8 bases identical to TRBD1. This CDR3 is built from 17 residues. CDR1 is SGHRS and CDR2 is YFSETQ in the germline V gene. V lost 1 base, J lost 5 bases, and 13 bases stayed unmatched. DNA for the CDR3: TGCGCCAGCAGCTTGACCTGGACAGGGCGAATGGAATATGGCTACACCTTC. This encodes CASSLTWTGRMEYGYTF.

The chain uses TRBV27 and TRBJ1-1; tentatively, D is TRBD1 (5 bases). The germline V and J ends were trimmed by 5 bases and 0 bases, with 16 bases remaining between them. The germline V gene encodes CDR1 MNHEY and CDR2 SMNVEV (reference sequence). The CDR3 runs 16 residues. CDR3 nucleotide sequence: TGTGCCAGCAGTCCCCGCCAGGGAATTATGAACACTGAAGCTTTCTTT. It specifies CASSPRQGIMNTEAFF.